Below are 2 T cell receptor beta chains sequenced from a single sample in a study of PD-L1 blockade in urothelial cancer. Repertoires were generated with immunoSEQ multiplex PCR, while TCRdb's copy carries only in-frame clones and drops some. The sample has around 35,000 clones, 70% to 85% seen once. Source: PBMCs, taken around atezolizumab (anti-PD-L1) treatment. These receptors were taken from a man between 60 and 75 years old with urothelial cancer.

The CDR3 sequence is CASSLAAGRGETQYF. The CDR3 DNA is TGTGCCAGCAGCTTAGCAGCCGGCAGAGGAGAGACCCAGTACTTC. The rearrangement uses TRBV7-6 and TRBJ2-5; D ambiguous. Germline V gives CDR1 SGHVS, CDR2 FNYEAQ. V lost 0 bases and J lost 4, with 12 bases in between. This CDR3 has 15 amino acids.

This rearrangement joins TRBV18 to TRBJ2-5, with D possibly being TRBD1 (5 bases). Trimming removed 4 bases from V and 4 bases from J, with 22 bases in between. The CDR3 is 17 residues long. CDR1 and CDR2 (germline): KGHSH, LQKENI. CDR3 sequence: CASSRPTGQGVLETQYF. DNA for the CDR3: TGTGCCAGCTCACGACCGACCGGGCAGGGTGTGTTAGAGACCCAGTACTTC.